This TCR beta chain was found in a study of beta chain features in type 1 diabetes. Study observations and caveats: The study found moderately but significantly shorter TCRB CDR3s in all four CD4+ subsets of Type 1 diabetes patients.

This clone has just a few counts. The antigen is not known. Sequenced material consisted of expressed TCRB transcripts (all of the isolated RNA was reverse transcribed). For naive, central memory and regulatory T cell samples, reads averaged around 3.8 million. Profiling relied on immunoSEQ multiplex PCR, and the TCRdb table lists in-frame clones only, not all of them. The table records about 240,000 clones, roughly 30% of them present only once. Germline V gene data show CDR1 as SGHAT and CDR2 as FQNNGV. The CDR3 length is 17 residues. V was trimmed by 2 bases and J by 2 bases, leaving 15 bases between them.

Sequenced input: central memory CD4+ T cells from blood. The rearrangement joins TRBV11-2 to TRBJ2-2; D is unresolved. The clonotype was recovered from a man in his thirties or forties in good health. CDR3 sequence (DNA): TGTGCCAGCAGCTTAACTCTTAGAACTTTTAACACCGGGGAGCTGTTTTTT. Encoded protein: CASSLTLRTFNTGELFF.